Listed here are 9 T cell receptor beta chains from one sample, sequenced in a study of CD8 T cells in Susac syndrome. RNA was extracted with the RNeasy kit, and a quantity of about 0.45 to 1 ug was reverse transcribed using random hexamers. Each CDR3 protein is one row after TCRdb ran MiXCR on the immunoSEQ multiplex PCR reads. The data show approximately 200,000 distinct CDR3 sequences, 95% seen once. Sequencing was performed on CD4+ T cells from PBMCs. All receptors come from a human donor with multiple sclerosis.

The chain has TRBV27 and TRBJ2-7; 7 positions match TRBD1. CDR1 and CDR2 (germline): MNHEY, SMNVEV (reference sequence). V lost 6 bases to trimming and J lost 2 bases; unmatched junction nucleotides: 10. The CDR3 contains 15 residues. The CDR3 DNA reads TGTGCCAGCAGACCAGGGGGACGAGATACCTACGAGCAGTACTTC. It codes for CASRPGGRDTYEQYF.

The chain's CDR3 is CAWSLADAQPQHF. CDR3 nucleotide sequence: TGTGCCTGGAGTCTGGCCGATGCACAGCCCCAGCATTTT. The J gene is TRBJ1-5, the V gene TRBV30; D gene uncertain. Germline loops: CDR1 GTSNPN, CDR2 SVGIG (reference sequence). V gave up 2 bases and J gave up 7 bases, with 12 bases separating them. This CDR3 spans 13 amino acids.

The rearrangement uses TRBV19 and TRBJ2-1; D is unresolved. V was clipped by 5 bases and J by 9 bases, with 8 bases between them. Germline CDR1 is LNHDA and CDR2 is SQIVND (reference sequence). The CDR3 is 11 amino acids. CDR3 coding DNA: TGTGCCAGTAGTTACTACGGTGAGCAGTTCTTC. Amino acid sequence: CASSYYGEQFF.

The chain combines TRBV20-1 with TRBJ1-4, with 10 bases identical to TRBD1. The germline gives CDR1 DFQATT, CDR2 SNEGSKA (reference sequence). This CDR3 is built from 15 residues. Germline trimming cut 5 bases from V and 6 bases from J; bases unmatched to any gene: 9. The CDR3 DNA follows: TGCAGTGCTCCCTTCTCCGGGACAGGGGATGAAAAACTGTTTTTT. This codes for CSAPFSGTGDEKLFF.

The chain links TRBV15 to TRBJ2-7; TRBD1 matches 10 bases. The ends lost 5 bases at V and 5 bases at J; junction bases unmatched: 9. The CDR3 loop spans 15 amino acids. Germline V lookup: CDR1 LNHNV, CDR2 YYDKDF (reference sequence). CDR3 bases: TGTGCCACCAGCCGTCCCGGGACAGGGGCTAACGAGCAGTACTTC. Amino acids: CATSRPGTGANEQYF.

V usage is TRBV30 and J usage is TRBJ1-1; weak D call: TRBD1 (6 bases). The CDR3 contains 17 residues. The V end lost 2 bases, the J end lost 0 bases, and 19 bases lay between the germline ends. Per germline, CDR1 GTSNPN and CDR2 SVGIG (reference sequence). The CDR3, as DNA: TGTGCCTGGAGTACGACGTTGGGGGCAACTATGAACACTGAAGCTTTCTTT. Protein: CAWSTTLGATMNTEAFF. The entire variable domain, with the rest obtained from reference TRBV30 and TRBJ1-1, is as follows: SQTIHQWPATLVQPVGSPLSLECTVEGTSNPNLYWYRQAAGRGLQLLFYSVGIGQISSEVPQNLSASRPQDRQFILSSKKLLLSDSGFYLCAWSTTLGATMNTEAFFGQGTRLTVV.

The chain joins TRBV12-3 or TRBV12-4 to TRBJ2-5; no reliable D call. The V end was cut by 6 bases, the J end by 3 bases, with 11 bases between. The CDR3 has 13 residues. The CDR3 is CASRAFGEETQYF. Written as DNA, the CDR3 is TGTGCCAGCAGGGCTTTTGGGGAAGAGACCCAGTACTTC.

The rearrangement joins TRBV20-1 to TRBJ2-2; D unclear. This CDR3 is built from 14 residues. Germline-derived CDR1 and CDR2 are DFQATT and SNEGSKA (reference sequence). Trimming removed 4 bases at V and 9 bases at J, with 18 bases between. The CDR3 sequence is CSAMNQNGGRELFF. In DNA form, the CDR3 reads TGCAGTGCTATGAACCAGAACGGTGGTCGGGAGCTGTTTTTT.

This clonotype is a singleton in its sample. In nucleotides, the CDR3 is TGTGCCAGCAGCCCTAGAGGGTCTAGCGAAGAAGAGACCCAGTACTTC. Translation gives CASSPRGSSEEETQYF. This rearrangement joins TRBV7-9 to TRBJ2-5, with a possible D match to TRBD2 (6 bases). CDR3 length equals 16 residues. The V end was cut by 5 bases, the J end by 3 bases, with 19 bases between. Germline V gene sequence: CDR1 SEHNR, CDR2 FQNEAQ (reference sequence).